The 23 T cell receptor beta chains below were found in one sample sequenced in a study of cytomegalovirus exposure and HLA in healthy donors. This PCR relied on a set of 60 Vbeta primers and 13 Jbeta primers. Sequencing was performed with immunoSEQ multiplex PCR; in TCRdb, only in-frame clones are kept and a portion is missing. Among 200,000 to 300,000 clones listed, approximately 81% were seen once. Material for sequencing was PBMCs. All receptors come from a girl between 2 and 10 years old in good health and CMV-seronegative.

This rearrangement joins TRBV2 to TRBJ1-1; D call uncertain. CDR3 length: 11 amino acids. V dropped 6 bases and J dropped 5 bases, with 7 bases sitting between them. Germline loops: CDR1 SNHLY, CDR2 FYNNEI. Written as DNA, the CDR3 is TGTGCCAGCAGCGGGAGAACTGAAGCTTTCTTT. The encoded protein is CASSGRTEAFF.

The chain links TRBV5-1 to TRBJ2-1; 8 bases agree with TRBD2. The CDR3 has 14 residues. Germline lookup yields CDR1 SGHRS and CDR2 YFSETQ. Unmatched junction bases numbered 4, after V lost 0 bases and J lost 8 bases. This CDR3 reads CASSLAGGGDEQFF. For the CDR3, the DNA is TGCGCCAGCAGCTTGGCCGGGGGGGGTGATGAGCAGTTCTTC.

The chain joins TRBV6-1 to TRBJ2-5; 9 positions match TRBD2. The CDR3 has 15 residues. The ends lost 3 bases at V and 5 bases at J; junction bases unmatched: 7. The germline V gene encodes CDR1 MNHNS and CDR2 SASEGT. CDR3: CASSEGLAGRETQYF. For the CDR3, the DNA is TGTGCCAGCAGTGAGGGGCTAGCGGGAAGGGAGACCCAGTACTTC.

CDR3: CASSEGTGTRSPLHF. The CDR3 nucleotides read TGTGCCAGCAGTGAAGGGACAGGGACCAGGTCACCCCTCCACTTT. The chain is built from TRBV2 and TRBJ1-6; 8 nucleotides agree with TRBD1. V lost 1 base to trimming and J lost 10 bases; unmatched junction nucleotides: 6. Germline assignment: CDR1 SNHLY and CDR2 FYNNEI. The CDR3 is made up of 15 amino acids.

This clone has just a few counts. The chain joins TRBV13 to TRBJ2-7, with D perhaps TRBD2 (7 bases). Germline V CDR1 and CDR2: PRHDT, FYEKMQ (reference sequence). The CDR3 length is 16 residues. V lost 0 bases and J lost 5, with 17 bases in between. The CDR3 nucleotides are TGTGCCAGCAGCTTAGGGGCGGGGGCTACCTACGACGAGCAGTACTTC. It specifies CASSLGAGATYDEQYF.

The chain has TRBV5-1 and TRBJ1-2, with D unresolved. Germline V CDR1 and CDR2: SGHRS, YFSETQ. V lost 6 bases to trimming and J lost 5 bases, with 17 bases between them. The CDR3 extends over 14 amino acids. This chain's CDR3 is CASTRGTDYYGYTF. The CDR3 coding sequence is TGCGCCAGCACCCGAGGTACGGATTATTATGGCTACACCTTC.

The J gene is TRBJ1-1, the V gene TRBV12-2; the D call TRBD1 from the table was never checked on the DNA. TRBV12-2 is a recognized pseudogene. The CDR3 has 13 amino acids. CDR3 sequence: CASLYRGESEAFF. CDR3 bases: TGTGCAAGTTTGTACAGGGGGGAGAGTGAAGCTTTCTTT.

This clone was detected only a few times. The J gene is TRBJ1-1, the V gene TRBV5-1; tentative D call: TRBD1 (5 bases). Germline CDR1 and CDR2: SGHRS and YFSETQ. The CDR3 runs 13 residues. Trimming removed 4 bases from V and 1 base from J, with 8 bases in between. CDR3 bases: TGCGCCAGCAGCGTCGGGGGGAACACTGAAGCTTTCTTT. Its protein is CASSVGGNTEAFF.

This chain joins TRBV5-1 and TRBJ2-7; TRBD2 matches at 12 bases. The CDR3 has 14 amino acids. The V segment lost 4 bases and the J segment 4 bases; nucleotides outside the gene matches: 3. Germline CDR1 SGHRS, CDR2 YFSETQ. The CDR3 region has the DNA TGCGCCAGCAGCCGGACTAGCGGGGTATACGAGCAGTACTTC. This codes for CASSRTSGVYEQYF.

The V call is TRBV2, the J call TRBJ1-5; D remains ambiguous. The CDR3 covers 13 residues. Germline CDR1 reads SNHLY; CDR2 reads FYNNEI. V lost 6 bases and J lost 4, with 10 bases in between. DNA of the CDR3: TGTGCCAGCAGGGAGAGGGTTAATCAGCCCCAGCATTTT. As protein: CASRERVNQPQHF.

V is TRBV18 and J is TRBJ1-5; 10 bases are shared with TRBD1. In germline, CDR1 is KGHSH, CDR2 LQKENI. CDR3 length: 18 residues. Trimming removed 3 bases from V and 2 bases from J; junction bases left unmatched: 10. CDR3 amino acids: CASSPVGQGWFGNQPQHF. In DNA form, the CDR3 reads TGTGCCAGCTCACCCGTGGGACAGGGGTGGTTCGGCAATCAGCCCCAGCATTTT.

J is TRBJ1-5 and V is TRBV2; 9 bases agree with TRBD1. J lost 3 bases, V lost 4 bases, and 10 bases had no gene match. The germline CDR1 and CDR2 sequences are SNHLY and FYNNEI. The CDR3 runs 17 residues. The CDR3 spells CASSAGTGIFSNQPQHF. The CDR3 coding sequence is TGTGCCAGCAGTGCCGGGACAGGGATTTTTTCCAATCAGCCCCAGCATTTT.

V and J are TRBV5-6 and TRBJ2-3; no clear D. This CDR3 contains 15 residues. Trimming took 0 bases from V and 2 from J, leaving 10 bases between them. Germline-derived CDR1 and CDR2 are SGHDT and YYEEEE. CDR3 nucleotides: TGTGCCAGCAGCTTGGGTCTAGTCGCCACAGATACGCAGTATTTT. It specifies CASSLGLVATDTQYF.

The chain joins TRBV6-1 to TRBJ1-5; TRBD1 is a possible D gene (5 bases). Germline V gives CDR1 MNHNS, CDR2 SASEGT. The V end lost 1 base, the J end lost 2 bases, and 9 bases lay between the germline ends. The CDR3 is 15 amino acids. The CDR3 DNA is TGTGCCAGCAGTGAAGGTTCGGGGGGCAATCAGCCCCAGCATTTT. Protein sequence: CASSEGSGGNQPQHF.

This chain connects TRBV6-5 to TRBJ2-7; 7 positions match TRBD2. The junction had 6 bases not matched to a gene; V was cut back by 5 bases and J by 5 bases. Germline V CDR1 and CDR2: MNHEY, SVGAGI. The CDR3 totals 13 residues. Here the CDR3 DNA reads TGTGCCAGCAGTCAGACTAGCCGGAACGAGCAGTACTTC. Protein: CASSQTSRNEQYF.

Concerning this clone: Compared with germline, one end of the junction differs, possibly owing to a read error. The chain employs TRBV28 and TRBJ1-3, with 8 positions matching TRBD1. This CDR3 region has 14 residues. From germline, CDR1 is MDHEN and CDR2 SYDVKM. The DNA of the CDR3 is TGTGCCAGCAGCCCAGGGGGCACTGGAAACACCACATATTTT. Protein sequence: CASSPGGTGNTTYF.

The chain employs TRBV6-1 and TRBJ2-7; 9 nucleotides agree with TRBD1. The V gene's germline CDR1 is MNHNS and CDR2 SASEGT. The J segment lost 2 bases and the V segment lost 4 bases, leaving 0 bases of the junction unmatched. The CDR3 sequence is 13 residues long. The CDR3: CASSGDRAYEQYF. Written as DNA, the CDR3 is TGTGCCAGCAGTGGGGACAGGGCCTACGAGCAGTACTTC.

This chain uses TRBV4-1 with TRBJ2-7; weak D call: TRBD2 (6 bases). Trimming stripped 1 base from V and 2 bases from J, with 15 bases between. Per the germline V gene, CDR1 is MGHRA and CDR2 is YSYEKL. This CDR3 region has 16 residues. The CDR3 loop reads CASSQVTSMTTYEQYF. The CDR3 DNA reads TGCGCCAGCAGCCAAGTAACTAGCATGACTACCTACGAGCAGTACTTC.

V and J are TRBV6-5 and TRBJ1-1; unclear D gene. In germline, CDR1 is MNHEY, CDR2 SVGAGI. The CDR3 extends over 13 amino acids. V lost 7 bases and J lost 6, with 15 bases in between. As DNA, the CDR3 is TGTGCCAGCAATGCCCCGTCGCAGGCTGAAGCTTTCTTT. This translates into CASNAPSQAEAFF.

The chain is built from TRBV4-1 and TRBJ2-3; 7 bases are shared with TRBD2. V dropped 4 bases and J dropped 3; count of bases not matched to a gene: 4. Germline values: CDR1 MGHRA, CDR2 YSYEKL. This CDR3 contains 14 residues. CDR3 DNA sequence: TGCGCCAGCAGCCTTAGCGGGTTTACAGATACGCAGTATTTT. The encoded protein is CASSLSGFTDTQYF.

The chain links TRBV25-1 to TRBJ2-3; D is ambiguous. The germline V gene encodes CDR1 MGHDK and CDR2 SYGVNS. With 1 base removed from V and 2 bases from J, the gap between germline ends came to 13 bases. CDR3 size: 16 residues. The CDR3 region has the DNA TGTGCCAGCAGTGAATCTCGGGTGCGGAACACAGATACGCAGTATTTT. Protein product: CASSESRVRNTDTQYF.

V usage is TRBV5-1 and J usage is TRBJ2-1; TRBD1 matches 7 bases. CDR1 is SGHRS, CDR2 YFSETQ, per germline. The junction had 6 bases not matched to a gene; V was cut back by 4 bases and J by 5 bases. The CDR3 is 14 amino acids. The CDR3 is CASSTGQADNEQFF. In DNA form, the CDR3 reads TGCGCCAGCAGCACCGGACAGGCAGACAATGAGCAGTTCTTC.

This clone occurred once. The chain is built from TRBV2 and TRBJ2-7; possible D gene TRBD2, 6 bases. Germline V gives CDR1 SNHLY, CDR2 FYNNEI. This CDR3 contains 15 residues. Trimming removed 7 bases from V and 2 bases from J, with 18 bases in between. DNA for the CDR3: TGTGCCAGCACCCTTCCGGGGGTCCTAACCTACGAGCAGTACTTC. Residues: CASTLPGVLTYEQYF.